This T cell receptor (beta chain) came from a study of OX40 agonist ivuxolimab in advanced cancers. Some clones are missing from TCRdb's copy, which holds only in-frame ones; the method was immunoSEQ multiplex PCR. The sample consists of tens of thousands of clones, roughly four fifths of them appearing once. The V end lost 0 bases, the J end lost 1 base, and 6 bases lay between the germline ends. CDR3 size: 15 residues. Looked up from germline, CDR1 is LGHNA and CDR2 is YNFKEQ. This sequence originates from an adult with an advanced solid tumor such as melanoma, head and neck, liver or kidney cancer. This chain uses TRBV4-2 with TRBJ1-4; D gene ambiguous. Sequencing was performed on CD4+ or CD8+ T cells sorted from blood, taken in a trial of the OX40 agonist ivuxolimab. CDR3: CASSQESGTNEKLFF. The CDR3 nucleotides are TGTGCCAGCAGCCAAGAGTCAGGAACTAATGAAAAACTGTTTTTT.